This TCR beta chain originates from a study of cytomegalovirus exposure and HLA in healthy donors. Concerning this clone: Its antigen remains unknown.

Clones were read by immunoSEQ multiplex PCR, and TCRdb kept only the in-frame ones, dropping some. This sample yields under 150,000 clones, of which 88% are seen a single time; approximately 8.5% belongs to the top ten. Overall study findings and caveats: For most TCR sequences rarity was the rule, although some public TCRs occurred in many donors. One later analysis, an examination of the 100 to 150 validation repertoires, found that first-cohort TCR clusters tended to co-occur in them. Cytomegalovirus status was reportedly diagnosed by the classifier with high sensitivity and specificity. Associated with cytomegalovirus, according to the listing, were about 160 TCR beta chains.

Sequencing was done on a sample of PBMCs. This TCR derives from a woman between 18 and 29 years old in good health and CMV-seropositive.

CDR3 DNA: TGTGCCAGCGTCCTAACGGGACTAGCCTCCAATGAGCAGTTCTTC. Protein: CASVLTGLASNEQFF. The chain links TRBV2 to TRBJ2-1, with TRBD2 matching 9 bases. Trimming cost V 8 bases and J 6 bases; bases outside gene matches: 11. CDR3 length equals 15 residues. Germline CDR1 is SNHLY and CDR2 is FYNNEI.